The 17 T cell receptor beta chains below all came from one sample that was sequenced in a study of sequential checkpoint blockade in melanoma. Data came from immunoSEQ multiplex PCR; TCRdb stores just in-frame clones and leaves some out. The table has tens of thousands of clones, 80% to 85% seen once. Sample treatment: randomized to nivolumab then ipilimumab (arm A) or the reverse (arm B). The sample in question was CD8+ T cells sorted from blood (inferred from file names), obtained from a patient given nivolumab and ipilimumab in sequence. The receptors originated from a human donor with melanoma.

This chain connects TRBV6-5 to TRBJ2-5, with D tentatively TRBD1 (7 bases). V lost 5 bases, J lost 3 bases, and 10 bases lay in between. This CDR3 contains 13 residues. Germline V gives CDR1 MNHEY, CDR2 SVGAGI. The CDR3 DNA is TGTGCCAGCAGTCGCGGGACAGAAGAGACCCAGTACTTC. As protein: CASSRGTEETQYF.

CDR3 sequence reads: CASSPLRVAFF. The DNA for the CDR3 is TGTGCCAGCAGCCCCCTGAGGGTAGCTTTCTTT. The chain combines TRBV11-2 with TRBJ1-1, with D uncertain. The V end was cut by 5 bases, the J end by 10 bases, with 11 bases between. This CDR3 contains 11 residues. The germline V gene has CDR1 SGHAT and CDR2 FQNNGV.

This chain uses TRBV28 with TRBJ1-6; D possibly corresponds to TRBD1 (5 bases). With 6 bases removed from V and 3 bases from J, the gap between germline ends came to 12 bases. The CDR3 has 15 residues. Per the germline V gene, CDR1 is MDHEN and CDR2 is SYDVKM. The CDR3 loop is CASRETVHYNSPLHF. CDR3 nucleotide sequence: TGTGCCAGCAGGGAGACAGTTCACTATAATTCACCCCTCCACTTT.

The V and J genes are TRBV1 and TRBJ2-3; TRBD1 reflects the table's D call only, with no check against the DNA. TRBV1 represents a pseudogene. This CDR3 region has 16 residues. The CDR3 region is CTSSPPGQVRTDTQYF. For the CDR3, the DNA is TGCACCAGCAGCCCGCCGGGACAAGTTCGCACAGATACGCAGTATTTT.

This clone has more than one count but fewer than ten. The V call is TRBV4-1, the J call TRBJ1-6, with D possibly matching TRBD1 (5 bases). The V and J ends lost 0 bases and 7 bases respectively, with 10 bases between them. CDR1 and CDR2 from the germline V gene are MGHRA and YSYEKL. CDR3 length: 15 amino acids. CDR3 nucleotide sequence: TGCGCCAGCAGCCAAGATCGACAGAGCAATTCACCCCTCCACTTT. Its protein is CASSQDRQSNSPLHF.

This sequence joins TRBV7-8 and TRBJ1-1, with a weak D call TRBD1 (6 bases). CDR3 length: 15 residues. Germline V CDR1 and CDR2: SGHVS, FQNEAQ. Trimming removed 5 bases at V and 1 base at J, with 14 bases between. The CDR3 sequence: CASSNTEGQNTEAFF. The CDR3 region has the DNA TGTGCCAGCAGCAATACTGAGGGACAGAACACTGAAGCTTTCTTT.

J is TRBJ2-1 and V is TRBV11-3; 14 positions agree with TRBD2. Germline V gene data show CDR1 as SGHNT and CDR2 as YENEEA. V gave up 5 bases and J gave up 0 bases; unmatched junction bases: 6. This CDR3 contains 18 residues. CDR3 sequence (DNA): TGTGCCAGCAGCCGGACTAGCGGGAGGATTAGCTCCTACAATGAGCAGTTCTTC. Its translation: CASSRTSGRISSYNEQFF. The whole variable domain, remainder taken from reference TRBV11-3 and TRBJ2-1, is EAGVVQSPRYKIIEKKQPVAFWCNPISGHNTLYWYLQNLGQGPELLIRYENEEAVDDSQLPKDRFSAERLKGVDSTLKIQPAELGDSAVYLCASSRTSGRISSYNEQFFGPGTRLTVL.

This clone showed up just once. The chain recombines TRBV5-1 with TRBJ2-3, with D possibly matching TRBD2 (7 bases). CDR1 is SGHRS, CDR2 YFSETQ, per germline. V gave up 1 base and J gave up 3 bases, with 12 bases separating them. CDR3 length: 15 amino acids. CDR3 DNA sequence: TGCGCCAGCAGCTTGAGGGGGGGGCGGACAGATACGCAGTATTTT. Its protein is CASSLRGGRTDTQYF. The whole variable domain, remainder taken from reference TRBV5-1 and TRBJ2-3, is KAGVTQTPRYLIKTRGQQVTLSCSPISGHRSVSWYQQTPGQGLQFLFEYFSETQRNKGNFPGRFSGRQFSNSRSEMNVSTLELGDSALYLCASSLRGGRTDTQYFGPGTRLTVL.

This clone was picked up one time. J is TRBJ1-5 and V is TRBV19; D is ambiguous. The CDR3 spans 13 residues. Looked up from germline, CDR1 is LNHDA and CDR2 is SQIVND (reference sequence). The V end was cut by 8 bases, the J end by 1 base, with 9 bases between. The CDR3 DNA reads TGTGCCAGTGTGGTCGGGAGCAATCAGCCCCAGCATTTT. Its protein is CASVVGSNQPQHF.

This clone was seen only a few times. The CDR3 nucleotides read TGTGCCATCAGTCGGGGGCAGGGGGCAAGTGAGCAGTACTTC. Protein product: CAISRGQGASEQYF. The chain recombines TRBV10-3 with TRBJ2-7; 8 bases line up with TRBD1. CDR1 ENHRY and CDR2 SYGVKD come from the germline V gene. Germline trimming cut 5 bases from V and 7 bases from J; bases unmatched to any gene: 10. The CDR3 runs 14 residues.

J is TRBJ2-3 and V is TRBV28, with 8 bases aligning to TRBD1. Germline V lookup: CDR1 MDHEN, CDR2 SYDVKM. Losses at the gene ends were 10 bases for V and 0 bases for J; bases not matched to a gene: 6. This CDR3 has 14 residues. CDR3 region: CATGTGGSTDTQYF. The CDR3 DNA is TGTGCCACGGGGACAGGAGGTAGCACAGATACGCAGTATTTT.

The chain's CDR3 is CASSQEFPQITGELFF. CDR3 coding DNA: TGTGCCAGCAGCCAAGAATTCCCACAGATCACCGGGGAGCTGTTTTTT. The chain couples TRBV4-2 to TRBJ2-2; D not certain. Trimming removed 0 bases at V and 4 bases at J, with 12 bases between. From germline, CDR1 is LGHNA and CDR2 YNFKEQ. The CDR3 has 16 residues.

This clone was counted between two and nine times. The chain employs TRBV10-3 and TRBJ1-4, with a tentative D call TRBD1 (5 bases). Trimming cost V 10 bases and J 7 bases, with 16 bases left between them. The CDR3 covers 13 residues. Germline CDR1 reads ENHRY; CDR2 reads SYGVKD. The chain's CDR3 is CAKGVGRGEKLFF. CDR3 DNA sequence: TGTGCCAAAGGGGTAGGGCGGGGTGAAAAACTGTTTTTT.

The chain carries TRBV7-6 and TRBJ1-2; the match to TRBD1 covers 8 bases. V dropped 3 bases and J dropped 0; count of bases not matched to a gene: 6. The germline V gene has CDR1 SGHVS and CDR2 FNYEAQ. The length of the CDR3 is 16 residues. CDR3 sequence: CASSFGQGPTNYGYTF. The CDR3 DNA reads TGTGCCAGCAGCTTCGGACAGGGACCCACTAACTATGGCTACACCTTC.

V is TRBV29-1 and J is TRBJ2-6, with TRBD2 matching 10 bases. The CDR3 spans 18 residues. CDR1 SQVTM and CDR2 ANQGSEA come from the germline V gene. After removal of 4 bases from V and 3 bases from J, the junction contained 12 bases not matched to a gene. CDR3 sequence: CSVAGIAGGKVGANVLTF. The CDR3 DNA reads TGCAGCGTTGCCGGGATAGCGGGAGGAAAGGTTGGGGCCAACGTCCTGACTTTC.

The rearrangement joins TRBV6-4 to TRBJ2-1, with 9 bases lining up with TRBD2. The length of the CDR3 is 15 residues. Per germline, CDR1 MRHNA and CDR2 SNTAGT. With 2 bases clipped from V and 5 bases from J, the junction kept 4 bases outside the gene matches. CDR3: CASSDETSGNNEQFF. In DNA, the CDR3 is TGTGCCAGCAGTGACGAGACTAGCGGTAACAATGAGCAGTTCTTC.

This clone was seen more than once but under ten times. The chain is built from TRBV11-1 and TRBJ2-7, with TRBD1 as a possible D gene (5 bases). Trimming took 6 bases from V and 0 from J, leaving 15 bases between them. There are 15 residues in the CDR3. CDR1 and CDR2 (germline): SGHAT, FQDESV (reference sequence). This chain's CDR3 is CASSPGSGISYEQYF. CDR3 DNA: TGTGCCAGCAGTCCAGGGTCAGGGATCTCCTACGAGCAGTACTTC.